The 5 T cell receptor beta chains given below trace back to one sample, sequenced in a study of shared clonotypes between healthy human individuals. The protocol was immunoSEQ multiplex PCR, while the TCRdb copy is restricted to in-frame clones and leaves out a portion. Of about 960,000 clones in the sample, over 60% were seen once. Sample: memory CD4+ T cells sorted from blood. This sample's subset: CD45RA-negative fraction. The receptors were sampled from a young man in good health.

The V and J genes are TRBV30 and TRBJ1-5; D perhaps matches TRBD1 (6 bases). This CDR3 has 12 residues. Trimming removed 7 bases at V and 4 bases at J, with 11 bases between. Germline assignment: CDR1 GTSNPN and CDR2 SVGIG (reference sequence). The CDR3 loop is CASGDRNQPQHF. The DNA of the CDR3 is TGTGCCTCAGGGGACCGAAATCAGCCCCAGCATTTT. Full variable domain (remainder filled in from reference TRBV30 and TRBJ1-5): SQTIHQWPATLVQPVGSPLSLECTVEGTSNPNLYWYRQAAGRGLQLLFYSVGIGQISSEVPQNLSASRPQDRQFILSSKKLLLSDSGFYLCASGDRNQPQHFGDGTRLSIL.

This clone has a handful of counts. The CDR3 sequence is CAWSGQGGSRETQYF. DNA of the CDR3: TGTGCCTGGAGTGGACAGGGGGGGTCCAGAGAGACCCAGTACTTC. V usage is TRBV30 and J usage is TRBJ2-5; 9 bases are a match to TRBD1. V shed 1 base and J 4 bases; nucleotides not matched to a gene: 7. CDR1 is GTSNPN, CDR2 SVGIG, per germline (reference sequence). The CDR3 consists of 15 residues.

The V gene is TRBV5-5, the J gene TRBJ2-7; TRBD2 matches at 12 bases. Unmatched junction bases numbered 7, after V lost 2 bases and J lost 1 base. CDR3 length equals 17 residues. The germline V gene has CDR1 SGHKS and CDR2 YYEKEE (reference sequence). This chain's CDR3 is CASSFTLTSGGSYEQYF. The DNA for the CDR3 is TGTGCCAGCAGCTTTACCCTGACTAGCGGGGGATCCTACGAGCAGTACTTC. The full variable domain, in which reference TRBV5-5 and TRBJ2-7 provide the parts outside the CDR3, is DAGVTQSPTHLIKTRGQQVTLRCSPISGHKSVSWYQQVLGQGPQFIFQYYEKEERGRGNFPDRFSARQFPNYSSELNVNALLLGDSALYLCASSFTLTSGGSYEQYFGPGTRLTVT.

V gene TRBV11-2 combines with J gene TRBJ1-4; D call uncertain. With 0 bases removed from V and 0 bases from J, the gap between germline ends came to 8 bases. The germline gives CDR1 SGHAT, CDR2 FQNNGV. CDR3 length: 16 residues. CDR3 in amino acids: CASSLDRPATNEKLFF. CDR3 nucleotide sequence: TGTGCCAGCAGCTTAGACCGGCCTGCAACTAATGAAAAACTGTTTTTT.

V gene TRBV5-1 combines with J gene TRBJ2-5; D possibly corresponds to TRBD1 (6 bases). The CDR3 length is 13 residues. The V end was cut by 4 bases, the J end by 2 bases, with 9 bases between. In germline, CDR1 is SGHRS, CDR2 YFSETQ. This CDR3 reads CASSQGQQETQYF. CDR3 in DNA: TGCGCCAGCAGCCAAGGACAGCAAGAGACCCAGTACTTC.